The T cell receptor beta chain described here comes from a study of T cells in Graves' hyperthyroidism and ophthalmopathy. Each person with ophthalmopathy scored at least 3 on the Clinical Activity Score, reached NOSPECS grade 4 or higher, and had been ill under 3 months. Fresh peripheral blood, around 9.2 ml of it, supplied the PBMCs. This clonotype was recorded a few times. The source material, RNA transcripts, was used to amplify TCR beta CDR3 regions. Researchers ran a first-round RT-PCR on the TCR CDR3 using the HTBI primer set. TCRdb reanalysed the multiplex PCR reads using MiXCR and keeps one entry per CDR3 protein. Here the sample spans about half a million distinct CDR3 sequences, about 20% being singletons. The CDR3 is 14 residues long. Trimming left V 4 bases short and J 8 bases short, with 17 bases between. From germline, CDR1 is SGHTA and CDR2 FQGNSA.

The rearrangement uses TRBV7-2 and TRBJ1-2, with unresolved D. This sequence originates from a man aged 40-49 years with Graves' ophthalmopathy. Sequencing was performed on blood. CDR3 loop: CASSSGLPGGGYTF. Written as DNA, the CDR3 is TGTGCCAGCAGCTCGGGATTGCCCGGTGGAGGCTACACCTTC.